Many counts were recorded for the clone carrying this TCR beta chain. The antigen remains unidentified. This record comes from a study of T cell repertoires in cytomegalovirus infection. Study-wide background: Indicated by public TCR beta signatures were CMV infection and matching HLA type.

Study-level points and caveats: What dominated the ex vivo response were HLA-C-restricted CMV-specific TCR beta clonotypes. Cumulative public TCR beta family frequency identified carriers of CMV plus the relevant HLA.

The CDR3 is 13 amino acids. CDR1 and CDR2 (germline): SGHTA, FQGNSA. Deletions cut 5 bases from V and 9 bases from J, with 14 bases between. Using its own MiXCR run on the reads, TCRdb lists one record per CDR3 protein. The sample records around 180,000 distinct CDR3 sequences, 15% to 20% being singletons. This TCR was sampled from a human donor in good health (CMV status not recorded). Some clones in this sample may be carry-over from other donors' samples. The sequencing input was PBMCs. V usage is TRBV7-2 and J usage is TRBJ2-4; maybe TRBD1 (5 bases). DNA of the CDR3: TGTGCCAGCAGCGGGGCAAAGGGTGGCATTCAGTACTTC. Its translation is CASSGAKGGIQYF.